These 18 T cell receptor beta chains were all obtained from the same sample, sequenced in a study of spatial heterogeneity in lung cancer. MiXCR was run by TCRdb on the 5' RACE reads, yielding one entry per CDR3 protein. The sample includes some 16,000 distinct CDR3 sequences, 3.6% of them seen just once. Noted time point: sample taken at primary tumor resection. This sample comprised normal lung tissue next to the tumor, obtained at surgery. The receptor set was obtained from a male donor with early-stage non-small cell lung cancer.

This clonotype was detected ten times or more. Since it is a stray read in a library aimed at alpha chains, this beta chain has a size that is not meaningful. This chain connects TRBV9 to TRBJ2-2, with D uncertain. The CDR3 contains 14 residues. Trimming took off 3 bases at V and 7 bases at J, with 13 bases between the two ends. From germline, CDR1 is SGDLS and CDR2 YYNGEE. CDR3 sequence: CASSGLGRFGELFF. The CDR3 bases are TGTGCCAGCAGCGGATTAGGACGGTTCGGGGAGCTGTTTTTT.

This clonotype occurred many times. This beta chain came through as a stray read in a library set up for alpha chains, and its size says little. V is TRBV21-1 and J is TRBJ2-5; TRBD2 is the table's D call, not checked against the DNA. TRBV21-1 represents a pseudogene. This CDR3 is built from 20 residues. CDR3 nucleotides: TGTGCCAGCAGCCTAGCTCCGGGACTAGCGGGAGGCCTTAAAGAAGAGACCCAGTACTTC. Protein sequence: CASSLAPGLAGGLKEETQYF.

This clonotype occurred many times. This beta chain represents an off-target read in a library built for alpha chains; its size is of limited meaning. The CDR3 sequence: CATSLGSGETQYF. The CDR3 region has the DNA TGTGCCACCTCACTAGGGTCGGGGGAGACCCAGTACTTC. The rearrangement uses TRBV25-1 and TRBJ2-5, with a possible D match to TRBD2 (5 bases). The CDR3 has 13 residues. Trimming took 10 bases from V and 5 from J, leaving 17 bases between them. Germline V gene data show CDR1 as MGHDK and CDR2 as SYGVNS.

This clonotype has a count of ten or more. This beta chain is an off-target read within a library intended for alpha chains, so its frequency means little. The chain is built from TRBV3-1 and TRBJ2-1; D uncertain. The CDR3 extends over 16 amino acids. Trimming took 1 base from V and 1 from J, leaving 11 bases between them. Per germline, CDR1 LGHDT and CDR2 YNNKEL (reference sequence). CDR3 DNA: TGTGCCAGCAGCCAAGCGACGGGTGGGTCCTACAATGAGCAGTTCTTC. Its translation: CASSQATGGSYNEQFF.

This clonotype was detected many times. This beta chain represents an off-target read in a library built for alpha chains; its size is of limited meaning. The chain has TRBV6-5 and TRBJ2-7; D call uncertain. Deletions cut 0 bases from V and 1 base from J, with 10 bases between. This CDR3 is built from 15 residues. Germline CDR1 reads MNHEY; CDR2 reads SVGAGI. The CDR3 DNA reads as TGTGCCAGCAGTTACTCTTCCTTTGGGTCCTACGAGCAGTACTTC. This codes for CASSYSSFGSYEQYF.

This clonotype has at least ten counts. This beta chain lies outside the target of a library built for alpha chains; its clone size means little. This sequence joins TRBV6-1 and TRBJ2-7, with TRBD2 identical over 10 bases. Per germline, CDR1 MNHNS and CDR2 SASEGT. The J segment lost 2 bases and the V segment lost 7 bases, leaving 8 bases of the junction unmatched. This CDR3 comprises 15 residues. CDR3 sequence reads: CASKKTGTSAYEQYF. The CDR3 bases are TGTGCCAGCAAAAAAACCGGGACTAGCGCCTACGAGCAGTACTTC.

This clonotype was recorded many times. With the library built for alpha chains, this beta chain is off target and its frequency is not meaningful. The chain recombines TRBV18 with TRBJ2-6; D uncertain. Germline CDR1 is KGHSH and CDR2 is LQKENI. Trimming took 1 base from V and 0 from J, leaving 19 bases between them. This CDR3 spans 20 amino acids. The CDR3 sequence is CASSPLGTGGQVSGANVLTF. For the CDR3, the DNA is TGTGCCAGCTCACCACTCGGCACTGGTGGCCAGGTCTCTGGGGCCAACGTCCTGACTTTC.

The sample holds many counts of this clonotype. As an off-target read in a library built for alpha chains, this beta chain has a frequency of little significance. CDR3 amino acids: CASSIGTGGNQPQHF. In nucleotides, the CDR3 is TGTGCCAGCAGCATCGGGACAGGCGGCAATCAGCCCCAGCATTTT. This chain uses TRBV28 with TRBJ1-5; 8 bases map to TRBD1. Germline CDR1 reads MDHEN; CDR2 reads SYDVKM. V was clipped by 6 bases and J by 2 bases; unmatched bases: 6. This CDR3 has 15 residues.

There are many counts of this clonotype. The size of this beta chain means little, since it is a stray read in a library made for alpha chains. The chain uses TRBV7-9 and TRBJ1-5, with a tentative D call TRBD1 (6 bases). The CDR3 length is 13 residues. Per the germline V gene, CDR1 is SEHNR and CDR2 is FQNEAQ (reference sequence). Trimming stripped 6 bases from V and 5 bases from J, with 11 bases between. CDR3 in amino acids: CASSTGPDQPQHF. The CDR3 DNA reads TGTGCCAGCAGTACAGGGCCGGATCAGCCCCAGCATTTT.

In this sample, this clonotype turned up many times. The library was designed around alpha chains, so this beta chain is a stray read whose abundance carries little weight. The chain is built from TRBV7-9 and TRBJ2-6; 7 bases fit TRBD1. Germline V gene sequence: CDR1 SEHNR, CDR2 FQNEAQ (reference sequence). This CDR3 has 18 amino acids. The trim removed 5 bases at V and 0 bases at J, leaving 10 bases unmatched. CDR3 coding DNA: TGTGCCAGCAGCCCGTGGGGACAGCTATCCTCTGGGGCCAACGTCCTGACTTTC. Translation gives CASSPWGQLSSGANVLTF.

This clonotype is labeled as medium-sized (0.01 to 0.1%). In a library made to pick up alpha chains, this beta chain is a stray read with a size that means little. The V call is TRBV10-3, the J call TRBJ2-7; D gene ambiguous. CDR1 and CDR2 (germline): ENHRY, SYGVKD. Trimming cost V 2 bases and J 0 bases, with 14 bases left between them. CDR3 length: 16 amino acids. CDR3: CAISEPTLRSSYEQYF. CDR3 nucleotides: TGTGCCATCAGTGAGCCGACCCTAAGGAGCTCCTACGAGCAGTACTTC.

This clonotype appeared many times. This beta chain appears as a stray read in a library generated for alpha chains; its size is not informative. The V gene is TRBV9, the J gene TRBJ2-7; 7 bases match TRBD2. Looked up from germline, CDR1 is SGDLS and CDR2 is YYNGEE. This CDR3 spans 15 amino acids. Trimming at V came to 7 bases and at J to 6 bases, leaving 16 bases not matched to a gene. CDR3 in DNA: TGTGCCAGCTCCCCGTCCCGGGGACTACCTTCCGAGCAGTACTTC. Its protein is CASSPSRGLPSEQYF.

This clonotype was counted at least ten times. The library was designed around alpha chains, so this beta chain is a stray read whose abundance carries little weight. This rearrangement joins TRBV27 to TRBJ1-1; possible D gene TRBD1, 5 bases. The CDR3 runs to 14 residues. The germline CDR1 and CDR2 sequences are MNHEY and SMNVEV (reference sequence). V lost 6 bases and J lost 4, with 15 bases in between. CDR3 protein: CASSYAGRTTEAFF. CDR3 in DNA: TGTGCCAGCAGCTACGCGGGACGAACCACTGAAGCTTTCTTT.

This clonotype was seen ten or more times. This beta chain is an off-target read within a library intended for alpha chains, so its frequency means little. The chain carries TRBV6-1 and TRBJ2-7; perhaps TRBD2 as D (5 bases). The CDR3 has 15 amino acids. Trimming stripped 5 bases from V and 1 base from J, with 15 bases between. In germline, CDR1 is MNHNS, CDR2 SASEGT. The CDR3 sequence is CASSPFGDASYEQYF. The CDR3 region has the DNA TGTGCCAGCAGTCCCTTCGGGGATGCGTCCTACGAGCAGTACTTC.

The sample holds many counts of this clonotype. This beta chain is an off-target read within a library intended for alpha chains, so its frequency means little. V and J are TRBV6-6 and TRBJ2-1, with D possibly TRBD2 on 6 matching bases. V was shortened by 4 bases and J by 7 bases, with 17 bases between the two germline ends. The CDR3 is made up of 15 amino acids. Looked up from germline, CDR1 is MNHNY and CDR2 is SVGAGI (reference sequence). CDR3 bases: TGTGCCAGCAGTTCGCTCAGGCAAAGCGGGAATGAGCAGTTCTTC. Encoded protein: CASSSLRQSGNEQFF.

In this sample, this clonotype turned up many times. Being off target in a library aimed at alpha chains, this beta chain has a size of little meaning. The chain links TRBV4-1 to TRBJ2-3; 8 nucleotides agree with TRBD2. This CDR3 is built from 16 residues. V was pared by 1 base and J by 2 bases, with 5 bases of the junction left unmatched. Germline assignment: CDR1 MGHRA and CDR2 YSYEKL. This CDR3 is CASSQVLAGITDTQYF. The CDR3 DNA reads TGCGCCAGCAGCCAAGTGCTAGCGGGTATCACAGATACGCAGTATTTT.

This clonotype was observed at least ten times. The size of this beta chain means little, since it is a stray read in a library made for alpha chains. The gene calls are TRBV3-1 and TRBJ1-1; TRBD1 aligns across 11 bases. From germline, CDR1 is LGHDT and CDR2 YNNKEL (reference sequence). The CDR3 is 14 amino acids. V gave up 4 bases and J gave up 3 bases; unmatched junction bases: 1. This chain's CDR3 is CASSLGQGDTEAFF. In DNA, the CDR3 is TGTGCCAGCAGCCTGGGACAGGGGGACACTGAAGCTTTCTTT.

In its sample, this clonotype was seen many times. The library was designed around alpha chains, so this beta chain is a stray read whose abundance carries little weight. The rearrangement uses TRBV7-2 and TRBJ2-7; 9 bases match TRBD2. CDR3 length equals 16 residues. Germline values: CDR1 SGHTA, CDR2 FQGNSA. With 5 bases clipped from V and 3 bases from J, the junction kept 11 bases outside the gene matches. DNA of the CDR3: TGTGCCAGCAGCCCGCCCCGATCAGCGGGAGGCTACGAGCAGTACTTC. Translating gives CASSPPRSAGGYEQYF.